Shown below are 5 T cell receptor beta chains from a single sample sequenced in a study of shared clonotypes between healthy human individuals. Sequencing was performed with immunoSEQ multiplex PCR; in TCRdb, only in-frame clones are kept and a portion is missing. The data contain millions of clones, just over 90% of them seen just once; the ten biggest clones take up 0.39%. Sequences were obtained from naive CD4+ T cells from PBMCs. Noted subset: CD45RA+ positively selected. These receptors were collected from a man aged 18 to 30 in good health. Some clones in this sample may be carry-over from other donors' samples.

Written as DNA, the CDR3 is TGTGCCAGCAGTGAATCGGATTCACCCCTCCACTTT. Amino acid sequence: CASSESDSPLHF. The chain employs TRBV28 and TRBJ1-6, with no clear D. This CDR3 comprises 12 residues. Trimming removed 5 bases from V and 8 bases from J, with 7 bases in between. Germline-derived CDR1 and CDR2 are MDHEN and SYDVKM.

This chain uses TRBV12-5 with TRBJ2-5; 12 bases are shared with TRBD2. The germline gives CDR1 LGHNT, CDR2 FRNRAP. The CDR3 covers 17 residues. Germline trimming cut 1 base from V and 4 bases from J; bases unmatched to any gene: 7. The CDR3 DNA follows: TGTGCTAGTGGTTTGGGACTAGCGGGAGTCTCGCCAGAGACCCAGTACTTC. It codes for CASGLGLAGVSPETQYF.

The CDR3 reads CASSRGPEIHEQFF. The CDR3 nucleotides read TGTGCCAGCAGCCGAGGGCCTGAAATCCATGAGCAGTTCTTC. The V and J genes are TRBV6-1 and TRBJ2-1, with D possibly matching TRBD2 (5 bases). The CDR3 extends over 14 amino acids. Trimming took 6 bases from V and 8 from J, leaving 17 bases between them. CDR1 and CDR2 (germline): MNHNS, SASEGT.

The CDR3 DNA is TGTGCCAGCTCACCTCTCCTAGGGGAATCGGGCTACGAGCAGTACTTC. Protein: CASSPLLGESGYEQYF. V usage is TRBV18 and J usage is TRBJ2-7; perhaps TRBD1 as D (5 bases). The CDR3 covers 16 residues. The V gene's germline CDR1 is KGHSH and CDR2 LQKENI. V was clipped by 3 bases and J by 3 bases, with 18 bases between them.

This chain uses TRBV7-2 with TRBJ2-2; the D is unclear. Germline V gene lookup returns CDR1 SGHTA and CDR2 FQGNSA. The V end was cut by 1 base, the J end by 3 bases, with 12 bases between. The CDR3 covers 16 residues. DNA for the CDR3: TGTGCCAGCAGCTTAGAACCGGTCCGTGACACCGGGGAGCTGTTTTTT. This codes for CASSLEPVRDTGELFF.